Following are 13 T cell receptor beta chains from one sample sequenced in a study of T cells after yellow fever vaccination. TCRdb used MiXCR to reprocess the 5' RACE reads, holding one entry per CDR3 protein. The sample lists 500,000 to 650,000 distinct CDR3 sequences; about a sixth were seen once. The sequencing used PBMCs, collected 5 days after the first yellow fever vaccination. These receptors originate from a man aged 18 to 30 who received the YFV17D yellow fever vaccine.

This clonotype appeared a few times. The rearrangement joins TRBV4-3 to TRBJ2-3; D not resolved. Germline V gives CDR1 LGHNA, CDR2 YSLEER. V was trimmed by 0 bases and J by 4 bases, leaving 17 bases between them. This CDR3 spans 17 amino acids. This chain's CDR3 is CASSQDLKYSDPDTQYF. CDR3 sequence (DNA): TGCGCCAGCAGCCAAGATCTTAAATACTCTGACCCAGATACGCAGTATTTT.

The chain links TRBV20-1 to TRBJ2-3, with 14 bases aligning to TRBD2. Germline V gene lookup returns CDR1 DFQATT and CDR2 SNEGSKA (reference sequence). This CDR3 has 15 amino acids. The junction had 5 bases not matched to a gene; V was cut back by 0 bases and J by 9 bases. DNA of the CDR3: TGCAGTGCTAGAGATGGGACTAGCGGGGGCTTGACGCAGTATTTT. This encodes CSARDGTSGGLTQYF.

A few counts support this clonotype. The genes are TRBV7-9 and TRBJ2-7; D is possibly TRBD2 (6 bases). Germline V gene lookup returns CDR1 SEHNR and CDR2 FQNEAQ (reference sequence). The germline V and J ends were trimmed by 4 bases and 0 bases, with 10 bases remaining between them. CDR3 length equals 14 residues. The CDR3 sequence is CASSSAGSSYEQYF. In DNA form, the CDR3 reads TGTGCCAGCAGCTCGGCCGGGAGCTCCTACGAGCAGTACTTC.

This clonotype appeared a few times. The rearrangement joins TRBV24-1 to TRBJ2-3; tentative D call: TRBD1 (6 bases). CDR3 length: 15 residues. Germline V gene data show CDR1 as KGHDR and CDR2 as SFDVKD. V lost 4 bases and J lost 5, with 15 bases in between. This chain's CDR3 is CATSDPGQPKDTQYF. In nucleotides, the CDR3 is TGTGCCACCAGTGACCCCGGACAGCCAAAAGATACGCAGTATTTT.

The V call is TRBV3-1, the J call TRBJ1-1; 7 bases agree with TRBD1. V trimming: 0 bases; J trimming: 8 bases; junction bases outside the gene matches: 3. CDR3 length: 13 amino acids. Germline CDR1 is LGHDT and CDR2 is YNNKEL (reference sequence). The CDR3 loop reads CASSQEGGGEAFF. The DNA of the CDR3 is TGTGCCAGCAGCCAAGAAGGAGGGGGCGAAGCTTTCTTT. Together with reference TRBV3-1 and TRBJ1-1, the CDR3 gives the full variable domain: DTAVSQTPKYLVTQMGNDKSIKCEQNLGHDTMYWYKQDSKKFLKIMFSYNNKELIINETVPNRFSPKSPDKAHLNLHINSLELGDSAVYFCASSQEGGGEAFFGQGTRLTVV.

The V gene is TRBV6-1, the J gene TRBJ1-4, with a weak D call TRBD1 (6 bases). Trimming removed 6 bases from V and 4 bases from J, with 15 bases in between. The CDR3 is 15 residues long. Germline V gives CDR1 MNHNS, CDR2 SASEGT. The CDR3 protein is CASRQRDTFNEKLFF. DNA for the CDR3: TGTGCCAGCAGGCAACGGGACACTTTTAATGAAAAACTGTTTTTT.

This clonotype came up a few times. V gene TRBV5-1 combines with J gene TRBJ2-5; TRBD1 aligns across 7 bases. Germline V gene sequence: CDR1 SGHRS, CDR2 YFSETQ. V was pared by 0 bases and J by 4 bases, with 6 bases of the junction left unmatched. The CDR3 has 15 residues. The CDR3 DNA is TGCGCCAGCAGCTTGGCGCCAGGGGGATCAGAGACCCAGTACTTC. Protein: CASSLAPGGSETQYF. Together with reference TRBV5-1 and TRBJ2-5, the CDR3 gives the full variable domain: KAGVTQTPRYLIKTRGQQVTLSCSPISGHRSVSWYQQTPGQGLQFLFEYFSETQRNKGNFPGRFSGRQFSNSRSEMNVSTLELGDSALYLCASSLAPGGSETQYFGPGTRLLVL.

The chain links TRBV28 to TRBJ2-3; weak D call: TRBD2 (5 bases). Germline V gives CDR1 MDHEN, CDR2 SYDVKM. The CDR3 has 19 residues. The V end was cut by 11 bases, the J end by 2 bases, with 32 bases between. This CDR3 reads CAGSSFRGLSRSPTDTQYF. Here the CDR3 DNA reads TGTGCCGGTTCCAGTTTTCGAGGGTTATCTCGATCCCCCACAGATACGCAGTATTTT.

This clonotype was observed many times. The gene calls are TRBV7-2 and TRBJ2-7, with D uncertain. The CDR3 length is 13 residues. The germline CDR1 and CDR2 sequences are SGHTA and FQGNSA. V was pared by 4 bases and J by 1 base, with 8 bases between. The CDR3 DNA reads as TGTGCCAGCAGCTCCGGTCCTTCCTACGAGCAGTACGTC. This codes for CASSSGPSYEQYV.

The genes are TRBV5-1 and TRBJ1-2; the D gene is possibly TRBD1 (5 bases). V lost 7 bases and J 4 bases, leaving 11 bases between the germline ends. The CDR3 consists of 12 residues. Germline V gives CDR1 SGHRS, CDR2 YFSETQ. CDR3 DNA sequence: TGCGCCAGCGGGGACCGCGGCTATGGCTACACCTTC. Protein sequence: CASGDRGYGYTF.

The chain uses TRBV12-3 or TRBV12-4 and TRBJ1-1; perhaps TRBD1 as D (5 bases). Trimming stripped 5 bases from V and 6 bases from J, with 16 bases between. CDR3 length: 14 amino acids. DNA of the CDR3: TGTGCCAGCAGTAAACGGGGGGGGGTATCTGAAGCTTTCTTT. It codes for CASSKRGGVSEAFF.

The J gene is TRBJ2-1, the V gene TRBV7-2; TRBD2 matches 9 bases. The germline V gene has CDR1 SGHTA and CDR2 FQGNSA. The CDR3 consists of 18 residues. The V segment lost 0 bases and the J segment 10 bases; nucleotides outside the gene matches: 16. CDR3 protein: CASSLAVAGAAPGGEQFF. The CDR3 DNA is TGTGCCAGCAGCTTAGCGGTAGCGGGGGCAGCCCCAGGGGGGGAGCAGTTCTTC.

The sample holds a few counts of this clonotype. The V gene is TRBV20-1, the J gene TRBJ2-4; 8 bases agree with TRBD1. The CDR3 length is 15 residues. Germline V gives CDR1 DFQATT, CDR2 SNEGSKA (reference sequence). V lost 0 bases and J lost 3; bases outside the gene matches: 4. The DNA of the CDR3 is TGCAGTGCTAGAGATCCAGGGGGCAGCAAAAACATTCAGTACTTC. Translation gives CSARDPGGSKNIQYF.